The 32 T cell receptor beta chains reported below all come from one sample, sequenced in a study of CD8+ T cells in alopecia areata. Sequencing relied on a cDNA template that was reverse transcribed from extracted RNA. Profiling relied on immunoSEQ multiplex PCR, and the TCRdb table lists in-frame clones only, not all of them. Among 65,000 to 95,000 clones listed, roughly half were seen once. The sequencing sample was made of NKG2D-high CD8+ T cells sorted from blood. The receptor set was obtained from a human donor with alopecia areata.

The rearrangement links TRBV11-2 to TRBJ2-1; 8 bases line up with TRBD1. The trim removed 5 bases at V and 3 bases at J, leaving 6 bases unmatched. The CDR3 runs to 15 residues. Per the germline V gene, CDR1 is SGHAT and CDR2 is FQNNGV. The CDR3 bases are TGTGCCAGCAGCCTCGGACAGGGATACTACAATGAGCAGTTCTTC. Translating gives CASSLGQGYYNEQFF.

The genes are TRBV29-1 and TRBJ2-7, with a weak D call TRBD1 (6 bases). Trimming took 7 bases from V and 2 from J, leaving 12 bases between them. The germline CDR1 and CDR2 sequences are SQVTM and ANQGSEA. The CDR3 runs to 12 residues. The CDR3 here is CSATGIAYEQYF. CDR3 sequence (DNA): TGCAGCGCCACAGGGATAGCCTACGAGCAGTACTTC.

This chain joins TRBV28 and TRBJ2-7; D is possibly TRBD1 (5 bases). V was shortened by 3 bases and J by 2 bases, with 17 bases between the two germline ends. The CDR3 is 16 residues long. Germline assignment: CDR1 MDHEN and CDR2 SYDVKM. CDR3 amino acids: CASSFPDSPAAYEQYF. CDR3 sequence (DNA): TGTGCCAGCAGTTTCCCCGACAGCCCCGCCGCCTACGAGCAGTACTTC.

V is TRBV29-1 and J is TRBJ2-7; a weak D match, TRBD1 (6 bases). CDR3 length: 14 amino acids. The V end was cut by 2 bases, the J end by 6 bases, with 17 bases between. From germline, CDR1 is SQVTM and CDR2 ANQGSEA. CDR3 region: CSVELTGVTPEQYF. Here the CDR3 DNA reads TGCAGCGTTGAACTGACAGGTGTGACCCCCGAGCAGTACTTC.

The gene calls are TRBV27 and TRBJ1-6; maybe TRBD1 (5 bases). With 9 bases removed from V and 10 bases from J, the gap between germline ends came to 13 bases. The CDR3 is made up of 12 amino acids. Germline V gene data show CDR1 as MNHEY and CDR2 as SMNVEV (reference sequence). CDR3 DNA sequence: TGTGCCAGTTCAACGGGGGGGTCACCCCTCCACTTT. This codes for CASSTGGSPLHF.

This clone was counted a few times. The chain uses TRBV29-1 and TRBJ2-2, with 9 bases lining up with TRBD2. Germline assignment: CDR1 SQVTM and CDR2 ANQGSEA. J was trimmed by 0 bases and V by 4 bases; bases with no gene match: 3. The CDR3 is 15 residues long. CDR3 region: CSVVAGDANTGELFF. As DNA, the CDR3 is TGCAGCGTTGTAGCGGGGGACGCGAACACCGGGGAGCTGTTTTTT.

This clone came up a few times. This chain connects TRBV27 to TRBJ1-1; D is unclear. The CDR3 is made up of 13 amino acids. V lost 6 bases and J lost 4, with 12 bases in between. Per germline, CDR1 MNHEY and CDR2 SMNVEV (reference sequence). The CDR3 nucleotides read TGTGCCAGCAGACCAAACATGGGCACTGAAGCTTTCTTT. Its translation is CASRPNMGTEAFF.

V and J are TRBV11-2 and TRBJ2-1, with 9 bases lining up with TRBD2. Germline assignment: CDR1 SGHAT and CDR2 FQNNGV. The length of the CDR3 is 16 residues. Losses at the gene ends were 1 base for V and 6 bases for J; bases not matched to a gene: 7. The CDR3 DNA follows: TGTGCCAGCAGCTTAGGTCTTAGCGGGAGAGGCAATGAGCAGTTCTTC. Protein sequence: CASSLGLSGRGNEQFF.

The chain joins TRBV9 to TRBJ2-1; TRBD2 is a possible D gene (5 bases). V was clipped by 4 bases and J by 9 bases, with 17 bases between them. Per germline, CDR1 SGDLS and CDR2 YYNGEE. This CDR3 has 14 amino acids. The CDR3 sequence: CASSPGGSVGEQFF. In nucleotides, the CDR3 is TGTGCCAGCAGCCCAGGCGGGTCCGTTGGTGAGCAGTTCTTC.

This clone was found a few times. This chain joins TRBV4-2 and TRBJ2-7; 10 positions agree with TRBD2. Germline-derived CDR1 and CDR2 are LGHNA and YNFKEQ. The V gene end was trimmed by 2 bases and the J gene end by 3 bases; junction bases not matched to a gene: 7. The CDR3 spans 16 residues. The CDR3 region has the DNA TGTGCCAGCAGCCAATTTACGAGCGGGGGGGACTACGAGCAGTACTTC. Protein: CASSQFTSGGDYEQYF.

This chain links TRBV6-5 with TRBJ2-4, with D perhaps TRBD1 (5 bases). The V gene's germline CDR1 is MNHEY and CDR2 SVGAGI. The germline V and J ends were trimmed by 0 bases and 8 bases, with 14 bases remaining between them. The CDR3 runs to 15 residues. The CDR3 nucleotides read TGTGCCAGCAGTTACTCGAGCCCAGGGAATGACATTCAGTACTTC. Protein sequence: CASSYSSPGNDIQYF.

V usage is TRBV27 and J usage is TRBJ1-1; maybe TRBD1 (5 bases). Trimming removed 6 bases at V and 2 bases at J, with 10 bases between. Germline V gene sequence: CDR1 MNHEY, CDR2 SMNVEV (reference sequence). This CDR3 is built from 13 residues. The CDR3 here is CASSPTVNTEAFF. The CDR3 region has the DNA TGTGCCAGCAGCCCGACAGTTAACACTGAAGCTTTCTTT.

The chain combines TRBV5-1 with TRBJ2-1; the match to TRBD2 covers 12 bases. V lost 2 bases to trimming and J lost 14 bases; unmatched junction nucleotides: 8. CDR1 is SGHRS and CDR2 is YFSETQ in the germline V gene. The CDR3 has 14 amino acids. CDR3 nucleotides: TGCGCCAGCAGCTTCGGGACTAGCGGGCAAGGGGAGTTCTTC. Protein product: CASSFGTSGQGEFF.

The rearrangement joins TRBV27 to TRBJ1-1; 7 bases fit TRBD1. V gave up 5 bases and J gave up 5 bases; unmatched junction bases: 11. The length of the CDR3 is 15 residues. In germline, CDR1 is MNHEY, CDR2 SMNVEV (reference sequence). The CDR3 coding sequence is TGTGCCAGCAGTAGGGAACAGGGGAGGTTTACTGAAGCTTTCTTT. Residues: CASSREQGRFTEAFF.

The V and J genes are TRBV7-3 and TRBJ1-1; D gene unclear. The V end was cut by 0 bases, the J end by 8 bases, with 13 bases between. This CDR3 contains 14 residues. Germline loops: CDR1 SGHTA, CDR2 FQGTGA. The CDR3 DNA reads as TGTGCCAGCAGCTTAACGGCCGGCGCTCCCGAAGCTTTCTTT. Translated: CASSLTAGAPEAFF.

This rearrangement joins TRBV5-1 to TRBJ2-3, with TRBD2 identical over 9 bases. The CDR3 contains 16 residues. Germline CDR1 is SGHRS and CDR2 is YFSETQ. J lost 7 bases, V lost 5 bases, and 14 bases had no gene match. CDR3 coding DNA: TGCGCCAGCAGACCCTCCCTTAGCGGGGGCCTTCATACGCAGTATTTT. Amino acid sequence: CASRPSLSGGLHTQYF.

This chain connects TRBV29-1 to TRBJ2-7; no definite D call. CDR1 and CDR2 from the germline V gene are SQVTM and ANQGSEA. Trimming took off 7 bases at V and 4 bases at J, with 17 bases between the two ends. This CDR3 comprises 13 residues. The DNA of the CDR3 is TGCAGCGCCGCGACGGCGACGGAATACGAGCAGTACTTC. This encodes CSAATATEYEQYF.

This chain links TRBV20-1 with TRBJ1-1; weak D call: TRBD1 (5 bases). In germline, CDR1 is DFQATT, CDR2 SNEGSKA (reference sequence). The V gene lost 3 bases and the J gene lost 6 bases, with 8 bases spanning the gap. CDR3 size: 11 residues. Here the CDR3 DNA reads TGCAGTGCTAGTGGGGGAGCTGAAGCTTTCTTT. Amino acids: CSASGGAEAFF.

This chain connects TRBV27 to TRBJ2-5; no firm D call. The CDR3 consists of 13 residues. Germline CDR1 reads MNHEY; CDR2 reads SMNVEV (reference sequence). V shed 6 bases and J shed 5 bases, with 13 bases lying between them. CDR3 DNA sequence: TGTGCCAGCAGCTTCAACCTCGCTGAGACCCAGTACTTC. This encodes CASSFNLAETQYF.

J is TRBJ2-5 and V is TRBV19; D ambiguous. The ends were cut back, 4 bases at V and 7 bases at J, with 10 bases in the middle. There are 12 residues in the CDR3. CDR1 is LNHDA and CDR2 is SQIVND in the germline V gene (reference sequence). The DNA of the CDR3 is TGTGCCAGTAGTAACCCCCTAGGGACCCAGTACTTC. This codes for CASSNPLGTQYF. Supplemented by reference TRBV19 and TRBJ2-5, the full variable domain reads DGGITQSPKYLFRKEGQNVTLSCEQNLNHDAMYWYRQDPGQGLRLIYYSQIVNDFQKGDIAEGYSVSREKKESFPLTVTSAQKNPTAFYLCASSNPLGTQYFGPGTRLLVL.

The V gene is TRBV29-1, the J gene TRBJ1-1, with no clear D. Germline V gene data show CDR1 as SQVTM and CDR2 as ANQGSEA. CDR3 length: 10 residues. Trimming pared 6 bases from V and 8 bases from J, leaving 10 bases between. This CDR3 reads CSVLDFEAFF. In DNA, the CDR3 is TGCAGCGTCTTGGACTTCGAAGCTTTCTTT.

The CDR3 here is CASSPLELNDEQYF. Here the CDR3 DNA reads TGCGCCAGCAGCCCCCTAGAACTCAACGACGAGCAGTACTTC. This rearrangement joins TRBV4-1 to TRBJ2-7; D gene ambiguous. Trimming left V 4 bases short and J 5 bases short, with 15 bases between. The CDR3 covers 14 residues. Germline CDR1 and CDR2: MGHRA and YSYEKL.

The chain is built from TRBV2 and TRBJ2-7; D is unresolved. The length of the CDR3 is 11 residues. CDR1 is SNHLY, CDR2 FYNNEI, per germline. V shed 6 bases and J shed 1 base, with 4 bases lying between them. CDR3 sequence (DNA): TGTGCCAGCAGGGGGTCCTACGAGCAGTACTTC. Translating gives CASRGSYEQYF.

The chain uses TRBV27 and TRBJ1-2; unclear D gene. The V and J ends lost 0 bases and 2 bases respectively, with 7 bases between them. Germline CDR1 is MNHEY and CDR2 is SMNVEV (reference sequence). The CDR3 is 14 residues long. This chain's CDR3 is CASSLSPRNYGYTF. CDR3 nucleotide sequence: TGTGCCAGCAGTTTATCCCCCAGGAACTATGGCTACACCTTC.

The rearrangement links TRBV29-1 to TRBJ2-7; D ambiguous. Germline CDR1 reads SQVTM; CDR2 reads ANQGSEA. This CDR3 contains 12 residues. V lost 5 bases and J lost 6, with 14 bases in between. Here the CDR3 DNA reads TGCAGCGTTTACGGATCCTCAGGCGAGCAGTACTTC. This encodes CSVYGSSGEQYF.

V is TRBV28 and J is TRBJ2-4; 9 positions match TRBD1. This CDR3 contains 14 residues. Trimming at V came to 3 bases and at J to 6 bases, leaving 3 bases not matched to a gene. The germline V gene has CDR1 MDHEN and CDR2 SYDVKM. The CDR3 protein is CASSFLGQGNIQYF. Written as DNA, the CDR3 is TGTGCCAGCAGTTTTTTGGGACAGGGAAACATTCAGTACTTC. The whole variable domain, remainder taken from reference TRBV28 and TRBJ2-4, is DVKVTQSSRYLVKRTGEKVFLECVQDMDHENMFWYRQDPGLGLRLIYFSYDVKMKEKGDIPEGYSVSREKKERFSLILESASTNQTSMYLCASSFLGQGNIQYFGAGTRLSVL.

This chain joins TRBV7-6 and TRBJ2-1, with D perhaps being TRBD1 or TRBD2 (5 bases each). The CDR3 is made up of 13 amino acids. The V end was cut by 0 bases, the J end by 5 bases, with 5 bases between. Germline CDR1 reads SGHVS; CDR2 reads FNYEAQ. CDR3 loop: CASSLAGDNEQFF. CDR3 nucleotides: TGTGCCAGCAGCTTAGCGGGGGACAATGAGCAGTTCTTC.

This clone has a handful of counts. The V call is TRBV29-1, the J call TRBJ2-2; 7 bases fit TRBD1. Per germline, CDR1 SQVTM and CDR2 ANQGSEA. This CDR3 spans 17 amino acids. V trimming: 4 bases; J trimming: 0 bases; junction bases outside the gene matches: 11. The CDR3 reads CSVAGTTGTANTGELFF. CDR3 bases: TGCAGCGTTGCCGGTACCACCGGGACAGCGAACACCGGGGAGCTGTTTTTT.

This clone was found once. V is TRBV30 and J is TRBJ2-7; D is perhaps TRBD2 (6 bases). The CDR3 length is 14 residues. Germline V CDR1 and CDR2: GTSNPN, SVGIG (reference sequence). CDR3 sequence (DNA): TGTGCATATCACGCTAGCGCCAGCTCCTACGAGCAGTACTTC. Translation gives CAYHASASSYEQYF.

V is TRBV29-1 and J is TRBJ1-1; D gene uncertain. CDR1 and CDR2 from the germline V gene are SQVTM and ANQGSEA. This CDR3 is built from 12 residues. V shed 2 bases and J shed 4 bases, with 8 bases lying between them. For the CDR3, the DNA is TGCAGCGTTGAATCGTGGCGCACTGAAGCTTTCTTT. Protein sequence: CSVESWRTEAFF.

V usage is TRBV6-5 and J usage is TRBJ2-7; D may correspond to TRBD1 or TRBD2 (5 bases each). The germline V and J ends were trimmed by 6 bases and 3 bases, with 12 bases remaining between them. CDR1 and CDR2 (germline): MNHEY, SVGAGI. The CDR3 totals 13 residues. The DNA for the CDR3 is TGTGCCAGCAGACGGGACGAAAACTACGAGCAGTACTTC. This translates into CASRRDENYEQYF.

The sample holds a few counts of this clone. J is TRBJ2-2 and V is TRBV27, with D possibly being TRBD1 (6 bases). This CDR3 has 15 amino acids. V was shortened by 5 bases and J by 5 bases, with 15 bases between the two germline ends. Germline lookup yields CDR1 MNHEY and CDR2 SMNVEV (reference sequence). The DNA of the CDR3 is TGTGCCAGCAGTCCACGACAGGTCTATACCGGGGAGCTGTTTTTT. As protein: CASSPRQVYTGELFF.